One T cell receptor (beta chain) is described in this entry. How the authors handled the data: By means of reference gene primer amplification, nucleated cell counts were estimated. Generated by immunoSEQ multiplex PCR, the TCRdb table keeps only in-frame clones and is missing some. The D gene and trimming were derived from the DNA, and the V and J assignments and clone size from that table. Found here are 250,000 to 300,000 clones, 86% of them singletons; the top ten hold less than 3%. The data were taken from a study of blood T cell repertoires in COVID-19. Across the whole study: COVID-19 samples, acute and convalescent, were from the United States, Italy and Spain. From T cells, B-cell-depleted T cells, or PBMCs came the material, which was cDNA or gDNA.

Germline values: CDR1 MNHEY, CDR2 SVGAGI. This CDR3 is 14 amino acids long. The V and J ends lost 7 bases and 8 bases respectively, with 18 bases between them. This TCR was recovered from a woman aged 25 to 39 with active or convalescent COVID-19. Sequenced input: peripheral blood. This sequence joins TRBV6-5 and TRBJ1-5; the D gene is possibly TRBD1 (6 bases). The CDR3 here is CASTLGQPQEPQHF. CDR3 in DNA: TGTGCCAGCACCCTCGGACAGCCCCAGGAGCCCCAGCATTTT.